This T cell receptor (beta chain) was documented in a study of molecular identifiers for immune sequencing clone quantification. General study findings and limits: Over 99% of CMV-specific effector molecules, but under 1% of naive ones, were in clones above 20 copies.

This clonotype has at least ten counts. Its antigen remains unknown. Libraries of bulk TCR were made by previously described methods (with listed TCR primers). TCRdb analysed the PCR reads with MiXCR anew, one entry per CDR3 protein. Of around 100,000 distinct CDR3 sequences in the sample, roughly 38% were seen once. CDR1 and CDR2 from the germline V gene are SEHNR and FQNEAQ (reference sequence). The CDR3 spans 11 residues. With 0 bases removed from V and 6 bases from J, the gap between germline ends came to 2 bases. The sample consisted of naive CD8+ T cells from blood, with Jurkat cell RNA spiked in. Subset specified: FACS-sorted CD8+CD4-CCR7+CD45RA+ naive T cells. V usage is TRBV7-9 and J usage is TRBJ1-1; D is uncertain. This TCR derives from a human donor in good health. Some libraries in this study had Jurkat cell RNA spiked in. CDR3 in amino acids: CASSLAAEAFF. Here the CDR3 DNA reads TGTGCCAGCAGCTTAGCTGCTGAAGCTTTCTTT. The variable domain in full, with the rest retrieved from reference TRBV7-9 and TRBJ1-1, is DTGVSQNPRHKITKRGQNVTFRCDPISEHNRLYWYRQTLGQGPEFLTYFQNEAQLEKSRLLSDRFSAERPKGSFSTLEIQRTEQGDSAMYLCASSLAAEAFFGQGTRLTVV.